The rows below give T cell receptor beta chains drawn from one sample of a study of blood T cell repertoires in COVID-19. TCRdb's copy holds only in-frame clones and misses some; the assay was immunoSEQ multiplex PCR. The top ten clones hold 1.3% of a sample with about 300,000 clones, around 90% of them seen once. Sequenced material: peripheral blood. These receptors came from a man aged 65-85 years with acute or convalescent COVID-19. Each CDR3 is given with its conserved first and last residue. D genes are given only for firm matches. Clone size appears in some rows only: once, few, many, or a class for an expanded clone.

clone_size	v_call	j_call	d_call	cdr3_nt	cdr3_aa
NA	TRBV9	TRBJ2-3	TRBD2	TGTGCCAGCACCTCTATAGCGGGGGGGCCGACAGATACGCAGTATTTT	CASTSIAGGPTDTQYF
NA	TRBV7-9	TRBJ1-5	TRBD1	TGTGCCAGCAGCTTAGCAGGGGACAGAAATCAGCCCCAGCATTTT	CASSLAGDRNQPQHF
NA	TRBV4-2	TRBJ1-1	NA	TGTGCCAGCAGCCAAGAATTTCGACAGTCGAACACTGAAGCTTTCTTT	CASSQEFRQSNTEAFF
NA	TRBV12-3/TRBV12-4	TRBJ1-4	NA	TGTGCCAGCAGTTTGAGGGTGGGTGAAAAACTGTTTTTT	CASSLRVGEKLFF
NA	TRBV7-2	TRBJ1-5	TRBD1	TGTGCCAGCAGCTTAGTCGGGACAGGGTATTTTCAGCCCCAGCATTTT	CASSLVGTGYFQPQHF
NA	TRBV11-1	TRBJ2-2	NA	TGTGCCAGCAGCTTAAGGGGTCGGCGGAACACCGGGGAGCTGTTTTTT	CASSLRGRRNTGELFF
NA	TRBV4-3	TRBJ2-2	NA	TGCGCCAGCAGCCTGAAAGGTCGGAGCACCGGGGAGCTGTTTTTT	CASSLKGRSTGELFF
NA	TRBV5-1	TRBJ1-1	TRBD1	TGCGCCAGCAGCTTGGAAGGGACAGGCCCTGAAGCTTTCTTT	CASSLEGTGPEAFF
NA	TRBV7-9	TRBJ2-3	TRBD2	TGTGCCAGCAGCCGTATGACTAGCGGGGGTACCGATACGCAGTATTTT	CASSRMTSGGTDTQYF
NA	TRBV7-3	TRBJ2-5	NA	TGTGCCAGCAGCTTAACGGGGGCCCGGGAGACCCAGTACTTC	CASSLTGARETQYF
NA	TRBV4-2	TRBJ1-6	TRBD1	TGTGCCAGCAGCCATGACAGGGAAGGTTCACCCCTCCACTTT	CASSHDREGSPLHF
NA	TRBV19	TRBJ2-1	NA	TGTGCCAGTACTAAGAGGCGGACTACGGTTTACAATGAGCAGTTCTTC	CASTKRRTTVYNEQFF
NA	TRBV4-3	TRBJ2-7	TRBD1	TGCGCCAGCAGCCAAGAGGGAGGACAGGGATACGAGCAGTACTTC	CASSQEGGQGYEQYF
NA	TRBV7-9	TRBJ1-1	TRBD1	TGTGCCAGCAGCCCGCAACAGGGGTTAGATACTGAAGCTTTCTTT	CASSPQQGLDTEAFF
NA	TRBV3-1/TRBV3-2	TRBJ1-5	NA	TGTGCCAGCAGCCAAGGAGTTAGCAATCAGCCCCAGCATTTT	CASSQGVSNQPQHF
NA	TRBV3-1/TRBV3-2	TRBJ2-5	NA	TGTGCCAGCAGCCCCCCATGGCAGGGGTGGCAAGAGACCCAGTACTTC	CASSPPWQGWQETQYF
NA	TRBV5-4	TRBJ2-7	TRBD1	TGTGCCAGCAGCTCCGGGACAGGCTCCTACGAGCAGTACTTC	CASSSGTGSYEQYF
NA	TRBV9	TRBJ2-2	TRBD2	TGTGCCAGCAGCGTAGACAGCGGGGGTATCACCGGGGAGCTGTTTTTT	CASSVDSGGITGELFF
NA	TRBV18	TRBJ2-5	TRBD2	TGTGCCAGCTCACAAATGCCGCGGGGGGCTGCGGAGACCCAGTACTTC	CASSQMPRGAAETQYF
NA	TRBV24-1	TRBJ2-1	NA	TGTGCCACCAGTGATAATAGCGTGAGCTCCTACAATGAGCAGTTCTTC	CATSDNSVSSYNEQFF
NA	TRBV12-3/TRBV12-4	TRBJ1-4	NA	TGTGCCAGCAGTTTAAGGGTCAGGGGAAAACTGTTTTTT	CASSLRVRGKLFF
NA	TRBV5-4	TRBJ1-4	TRBD1	TGTGCCAGCAGCGCAGGACAGGGGGCGACGGCTAATGAAAAACTGTTTTTT	CASSAGQGATANEKLFF
NA	TRBV2	TRBJ2-6	NA	TGTGCCAGCAAAGGAGAGGTTGTCCGGGCCAACGTCCTGACTTTC	CASKGEVVRANVLTF
NA	TRBV11-2	TRBJ2-7	TRBD2	TGTGCCAGCAGCTTAGGGACTAGTTATCACGAGCAGTACTTC	CASSLGTSYHEQYF
NA	TRBV7-2	TRBJ2-1	NA	TGTGCCAGCAGCTTATCTAGCTCCTCCTCCTACAATGAGCAGTTCTTC	CASSLSSSSSYNEQFF
NA	TRBV5-5	TRBJ1-5	NA	TGTGCCAGCAGGCGGGACGCTTATAGCAATCAGCCCCAGCATTTT	CASRRDAYSNQPQHF
NA	TRBV7-2	TRBJ1-6	NA	TGTGCCAGCAGCGTTCCGGGACACCGTCGGGGATATAATTCACCCCTCCACTTT	CASSVPGHRRGYNSPLHF
NA	TRBV4-2	TRBJ1-1	NA	TGTGCCAGCAGCCAAGATACTAGGGGGAGTAGAACTGAAGCTTTCTTT	CASSQDTRGSRTEAFF
NA	TRBV6-1	TRBJ2-7	TRBD2	TGTGCCAGCAGTGAAGCGTATTTAGCGGGAGAGTCGTGGGGCTACGAGCAGTACTTC	CASSEAYLAGESWGYEQYF
NA	TRBV5-4	TRBJ1-3	TRBD1	TGTGCCAGCAGCTTGGGGCAGGGGGCGTCTGGAAACACCATATATTTT	CASSLGQGASGNTIYF
NA	TRBV5-1	TRBJ2-1	NA	TGCGCCAGCAGCTCACCTAAGAGCTCCTACAATGAGCAGTTCTTC	CASSSPKSSYNEQFF
NA	TRBV6-5	TRBJ1-2	NA	TGTGCCAGCAGTTTGTCAGCTAACTATGGCTACACCTTC	CASSLSANYGYTF
NA	TRBV3-1/TRBV3-2	TRBJ2-5	TRBD2	TGTGCCAGCAGCCCATCCGGGACTAGCGGTCCCCAAGAGACCCAGTACTTC	CASSPSGTSGPQETQYF
NA	TRBV9	TRBJ1-4	TRBD1	TGTGCCAGCAGCGTTGGACAGGGTCCGAATGAAAAACTGTTTTTT	CASSVGQGPNEKLFF
NA	TRBV3-1/TRBV3-2	TRBJ1-3	NA	TGTGCCAGCAGCCAAGTGCAGGGGCAGATTGGAAACACCATATATTTT	CASSQVQGQIGNTIYF
NA	TRBV3-1/TRBV3-2	TRBJ1-1	TRBD1	TGTGCCAGCAGCCCAGGGACAGGGGAGACTGAAGCTTTCTTT	CASSPGTGETEAFF
NA	TRBV6-6	TRBJ2-3	TRBD2	TGTGCCAGCAGTTGGACTAGCGGGAGAACTACAGATACGCAGTATTTT	CASSWTSGRTTDTQYF
NA	TRBV2	TRBJ2-1	NA	TGTGCCAGCAATCTGCTAGCGACCTACAATGAGCAGTTCTTC	CASNLLATYNEQFF
NA	TRBV19	TRBJ1-4	NA	TGTGCCAGTAGTAGGACAACATCTAATGAAAAACTGTTTTTT	CASSRTTSNEKLFF
few	TRBV6-5	TRBJ2-3	NA	TGTGCCAGCAGTTTCAAACTATTAGATACGCAGTATTTT	CASSFKLLDTQYF
NA	TRBV6-4	TRBJ1-6	TRBD1	TGTGCCAGCAGTGAGACAGGGAAGTCACCCCTCCACTTT	CASSETGKSPLHF
NA	TRBV2	TRBJ2-7	TRBD2	TGTGCCAGCGGACGGGAGCGGGGGAACGAGCAGTACTTC	CASGRERGNEQYF
NA	TRBV27	TRBJ1-4	NA	TGTGCCAGCAGTTTATCAATGGCTCGGGGTGAAGAAAAACTGTTTTTT	CASSLSMARGEEKLFF
NA	TRBV28	TRBJ2-7	TRBD1	TGTGCCAGCAGCCTGGGACAGGAGCAGTACTTC	CASSLGQEQYF
NA	TRBV5-1	TRBJ2-7	TRBD1	TGCGCCAGCAGCTTGACAGGGGATACCTACGAGCAGTACTTC	CASSLTGDTYEQYF
once	TRBV29-1	TRBJ2-2	NA	TGCAGCGTGGTGGGGAGGAGAGACACCGGGGAGCTGTTTTTT	CSVVGRRDTGELFF
few	TRBV5-1	TRBJ1-1	NA	TGCGCCAGCAGCTTGACGGGGAACACTGAAGCTTTCTTT	CASSLTGNTEAFF
NA	TRBV5-6	TRBJ1-2	NA	TGTGCCAGCAGCTTGTTGACAGCCCGGCGGGGTAACTATGGCTACACCTTC	CASSLLTARRGNYGYTF
NA	TRBV28	TRBJ2-7	NA	TGTGCCAGCAGTCTAACAGGCTACGAGCAGTACTTC	CASSLTGYEQYF
NA	TRBV28	TRBJ2-7	NA	TGTGCCAGCAGTGAGGGATTCCTCAGCGAGCAGTACTTC	CASSEGFLSEQYF
NA	TRBV7-2	TRBJ2-3	TRBD2	TGTGCCAGCAGCCTCCTAGGGACTAGCGGGAGCACAGATACGCAGTATTTT	CASSLLGTSGSTDTQYF